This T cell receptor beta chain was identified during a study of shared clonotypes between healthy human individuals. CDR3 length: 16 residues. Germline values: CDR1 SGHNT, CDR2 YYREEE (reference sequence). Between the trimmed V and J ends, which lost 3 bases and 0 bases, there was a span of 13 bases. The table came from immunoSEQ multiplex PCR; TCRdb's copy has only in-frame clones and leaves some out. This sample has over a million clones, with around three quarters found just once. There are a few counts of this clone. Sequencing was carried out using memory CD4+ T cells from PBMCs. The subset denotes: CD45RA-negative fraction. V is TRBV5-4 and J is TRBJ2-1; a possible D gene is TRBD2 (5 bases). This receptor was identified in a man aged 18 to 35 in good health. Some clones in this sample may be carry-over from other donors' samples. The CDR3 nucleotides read TGTGCCAGCAGCTCGGGGAGACTACGCTCCTACAATGAGCAGTTCTTC. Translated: CASSSGRLRSYNEQFF. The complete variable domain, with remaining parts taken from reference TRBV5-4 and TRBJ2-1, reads ETGVTQSPTHLIKTRGQQVTLRCSSQSGHNTVSWYQQALGQGPQFIFQYYREEENGRGNFPPRFSGLQFPNYSSELNVNALELDDSALYLCASSSGRLRSYNEQFFGPGTRLTVL.